Ten or more counts support the clone carrying this TCR beta chain. Its cognate antigen is unknown. The sample comes from a study of CD8 T cells in ankylosing spondylitis. Preparation of TCR beta libraries was done by quantitative 5'-RACE with molecular barcodes. TCRdb reprocessed the 5' RACE reads with MiXCR, giving one entry per CDR3 protein. The repertoire consists of more than 250,000 distinct CDR3 sequences, with 7% to 9% occurring once and the leading ten covering roughly 15%. The germline CDR1 and CDR2 sequences are SGHRS and YFSETQ. Trimming removed 2 bases at V and 0 bases at J, with 11 bases between. This CDR3 comprises 15 residues. Whole-study findings and limits: Earlier reports found some motif variants in synovial fluid and blood in reactive arthritis. For ankylosing spondylitis blood, a TCR beta motif of seven to nine highly homologous variants appeared characteristic. Disease-linked clones were reportedly significantly enriched in matched ankylosing spondylitis synovial fluid. CD8+ cells made up the disease-linked clones, which were relatively rare in peripheral blood.

The V call is TRBV5-1, the J call TRBJ1-1, with unresolved D. The material sequenced was blood, either unsorted or a sorted T cell fraction (not recorded which). The sequence derives from a male donor with ankylosing spondylitis. In DNA, the CDR3 is TGCGCCAGCAGCTTTTACAGCCCGTTGAACACTGAAGCTTTCTTT. Its protein product is CASSFYSPLNTEAFF. The full variable domain, completed using reference TRBV5-1 and TRBJ1-1, is KAGVTQTPRYLIKTRGQQVTLSCSPISGHRSVSWYQQTPGQGLQFLFEYFSETQRNKGNFPGRFSGRQFSNSRSEMNVSTLELGDSALYLCASSFYSPLNTEAFFGQGTRLTVV.